This TCR beta chain derives from a study of cytomegalovirus exposure and HLA in healthy donors. Background on the study: The 110 or so validation repertoires used the same platform as the approximately 700 first-cohort repertoires, a later analysis reported. General observations from the study: Clusters of TCRs from the first cohort tended to co-occur in the roughly 120 validation repertoires (as a later analysis found). Most TCRs appeared rarely, but some public TCRs recurred in many donors. The authors enumerated under 200 TCR beta chains as linked to cytomegalovirus.

Produced via immunoSEQ multiplex PCR; TCRdb's table is partial and in-frame only. The table shows about 300,000 clones, with roughly 90% occurring only once. Concerning this clone: The antigen remains undetermined.

CDR1 is MGHRA and CDR2 is YSYEKL in the germline V gene. This CDR3 comprises 14 residues. V dropped 2 bases and J dropped 7 bases, with 14 bases sitting between them. The sequenced sample was PBMCs. This TCR derives from a woman between 18 and 30 years old in good health and CMV-seronegative. The chain employs TRBV4-1 and TRBJ1-2; TRBD1 is a possible D gene (5 bases). CDR3 nucleotides: TGCGCCAGCAGCCAAAGCCAGGGCGGCCTTGGCTACACCTTC. This gives the protein CASSQSQGGLGYTF.